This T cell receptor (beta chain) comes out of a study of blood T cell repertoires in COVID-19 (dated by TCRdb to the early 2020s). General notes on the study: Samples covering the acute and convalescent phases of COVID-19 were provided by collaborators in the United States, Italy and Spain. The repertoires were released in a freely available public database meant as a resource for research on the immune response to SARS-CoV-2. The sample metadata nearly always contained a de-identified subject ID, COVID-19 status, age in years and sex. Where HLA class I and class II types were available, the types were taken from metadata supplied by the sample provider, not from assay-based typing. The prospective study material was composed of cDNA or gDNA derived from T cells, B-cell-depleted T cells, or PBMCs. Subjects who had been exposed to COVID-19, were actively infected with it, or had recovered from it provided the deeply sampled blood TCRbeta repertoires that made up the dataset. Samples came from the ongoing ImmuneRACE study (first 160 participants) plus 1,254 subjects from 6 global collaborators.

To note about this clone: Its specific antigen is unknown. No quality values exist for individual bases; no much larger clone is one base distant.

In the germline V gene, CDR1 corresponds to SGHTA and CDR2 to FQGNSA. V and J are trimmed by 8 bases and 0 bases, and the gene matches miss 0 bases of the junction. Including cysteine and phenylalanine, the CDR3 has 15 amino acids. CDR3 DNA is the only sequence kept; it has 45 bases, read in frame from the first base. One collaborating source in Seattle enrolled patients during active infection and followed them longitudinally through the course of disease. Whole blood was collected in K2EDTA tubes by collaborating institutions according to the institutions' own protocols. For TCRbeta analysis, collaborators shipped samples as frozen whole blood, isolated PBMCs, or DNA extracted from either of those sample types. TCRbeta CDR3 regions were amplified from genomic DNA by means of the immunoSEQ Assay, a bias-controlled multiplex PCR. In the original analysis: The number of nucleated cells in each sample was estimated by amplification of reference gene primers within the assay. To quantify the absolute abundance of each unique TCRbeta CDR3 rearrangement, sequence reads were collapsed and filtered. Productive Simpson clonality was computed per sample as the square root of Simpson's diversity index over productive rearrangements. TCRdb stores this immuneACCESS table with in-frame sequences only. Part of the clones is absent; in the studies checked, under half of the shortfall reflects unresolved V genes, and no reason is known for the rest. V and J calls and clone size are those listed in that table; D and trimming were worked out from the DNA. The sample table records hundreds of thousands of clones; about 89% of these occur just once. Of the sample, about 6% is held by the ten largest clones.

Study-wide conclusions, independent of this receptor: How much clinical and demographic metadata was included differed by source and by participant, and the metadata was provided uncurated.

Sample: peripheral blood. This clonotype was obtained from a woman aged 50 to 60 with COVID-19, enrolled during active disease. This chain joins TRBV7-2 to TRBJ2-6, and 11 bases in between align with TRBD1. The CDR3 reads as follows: CASGTGGSGANVLTF. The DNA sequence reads TGTGCCAGCGGGACAGGGGGCTCTGGGGCCAACGTCCTGACTTTC. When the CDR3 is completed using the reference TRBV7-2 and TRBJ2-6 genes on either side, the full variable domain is GAGVSQSPSNKVTEKGKDVELRCDPISGHTALYWYRQSLGQGLEFLIYFQGNSAPDKSGLPSDRFSAERTGGSVSTLTIQRTQQEDSAVYLCASGTGGSGANVLTFGAGSRLTVL.